This T cell receptor (beta chain) was sequenced during a study of T and B cells in COVID-19 patients. Study-wide context: Peripheral blood came from COVID-19 patients with active infection or after recovery. Comorbidities linked to unfavorable COVID-19 outcome were present in about 90% of the 20 active-infection patients.

This clonotype is classed as medium-sized (0.01 to 0.1%). Multiplex PCR with BIOMED2 TRB-A/B primer pools amplified TRB rearrangements. From the multiplex PCR reads, TCRdb called clonotypes with MiXCR, one entry per CDR3 protein. The sample has over 6,000 distinct CDR3 sequences, 25% to 40% seen once; the top ten hold about three fifths. Blood genomic DNA input for TRB amplification was roughly 220-500 ng. The CDR3 loop spans 11 amino acids. Germline assignment: CDR1 LNHDA and CDR2 SQIVND (reference sequence). V lost 7 bases, J lost 6 bases, and 9 bases lay in between. Material: blood. V and J are TRBV19 and TRBJ1-2; D gene uncertain. The clonotype comes from a human donor with active COVID-19. For the CDR3, the DNA is TGTGCCAGTATAGGTTCCCATGGCTACACCTTC. Its protein product is CASIGSHGYTF.